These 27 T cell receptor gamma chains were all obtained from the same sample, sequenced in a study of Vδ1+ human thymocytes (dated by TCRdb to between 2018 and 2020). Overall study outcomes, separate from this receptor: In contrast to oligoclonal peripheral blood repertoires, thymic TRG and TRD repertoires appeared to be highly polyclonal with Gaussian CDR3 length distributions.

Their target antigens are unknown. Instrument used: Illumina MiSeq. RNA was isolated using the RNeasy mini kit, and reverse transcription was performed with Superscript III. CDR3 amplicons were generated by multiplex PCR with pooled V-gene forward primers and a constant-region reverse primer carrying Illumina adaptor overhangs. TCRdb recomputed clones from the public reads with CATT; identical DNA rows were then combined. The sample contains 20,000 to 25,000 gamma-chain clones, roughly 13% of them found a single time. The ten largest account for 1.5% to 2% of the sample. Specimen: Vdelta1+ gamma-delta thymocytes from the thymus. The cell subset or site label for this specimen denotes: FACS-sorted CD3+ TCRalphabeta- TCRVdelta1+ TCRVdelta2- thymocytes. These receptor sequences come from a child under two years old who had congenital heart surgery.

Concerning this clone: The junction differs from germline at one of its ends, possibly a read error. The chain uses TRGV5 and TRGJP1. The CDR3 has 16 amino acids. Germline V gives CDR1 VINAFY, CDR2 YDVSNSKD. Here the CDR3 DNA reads TGTGCCGCCTGGGACAGGCCAACAGATACGGGTTGGTTCAAGATATTT. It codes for CAAWDRPTDTGWFKIF.

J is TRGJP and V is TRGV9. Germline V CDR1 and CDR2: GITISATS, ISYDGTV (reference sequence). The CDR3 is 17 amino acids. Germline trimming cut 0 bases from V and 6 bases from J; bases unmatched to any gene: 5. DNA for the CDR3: TGTGCCTTGTGGGAGGTGTCCCCAGAGTTGGGCAAAAAAATCAAGGTATTT. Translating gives CALWEVSPELGKKIKVF.

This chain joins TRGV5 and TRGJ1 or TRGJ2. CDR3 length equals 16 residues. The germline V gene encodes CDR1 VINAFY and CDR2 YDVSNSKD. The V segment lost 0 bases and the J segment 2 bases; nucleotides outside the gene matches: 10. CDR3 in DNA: TGTGCCACCTGGGACAGGCGGCGCCCGGATTATTATAAGAAACTCTTT. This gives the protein CATWDRRRPDYYKKLF.

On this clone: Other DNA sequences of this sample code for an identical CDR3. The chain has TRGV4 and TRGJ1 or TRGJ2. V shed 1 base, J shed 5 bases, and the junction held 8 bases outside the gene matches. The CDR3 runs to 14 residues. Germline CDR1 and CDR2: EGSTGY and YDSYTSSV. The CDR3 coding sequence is TGTGCCACCTGGGATGGCCCGGGGGATTATAAGAAACTCTTT. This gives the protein CATWDGPGDYKKLF.

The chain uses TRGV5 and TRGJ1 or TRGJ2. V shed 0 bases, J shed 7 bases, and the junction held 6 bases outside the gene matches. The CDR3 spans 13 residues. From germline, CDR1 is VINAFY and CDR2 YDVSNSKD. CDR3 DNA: TGTGCCACCTGGGACAGGCGTCAATATAAGAAACTCTTT. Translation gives CATWDRRQYKKLF.

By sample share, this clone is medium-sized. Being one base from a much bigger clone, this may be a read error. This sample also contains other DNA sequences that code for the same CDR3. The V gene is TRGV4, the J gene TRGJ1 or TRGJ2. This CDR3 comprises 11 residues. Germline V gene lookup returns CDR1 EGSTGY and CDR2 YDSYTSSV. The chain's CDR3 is CATWNHYKKLF. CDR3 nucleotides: TGTGCCACCTGGAATCATTATAAGAAACTCTTT.

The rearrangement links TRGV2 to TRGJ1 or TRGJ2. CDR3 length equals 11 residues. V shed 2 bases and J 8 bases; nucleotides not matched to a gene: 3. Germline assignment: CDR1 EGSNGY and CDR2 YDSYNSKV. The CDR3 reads CATWDDNKKLF. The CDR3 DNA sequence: TGTGCCACCTGGGACGATAATAAGAAACTCTTT.

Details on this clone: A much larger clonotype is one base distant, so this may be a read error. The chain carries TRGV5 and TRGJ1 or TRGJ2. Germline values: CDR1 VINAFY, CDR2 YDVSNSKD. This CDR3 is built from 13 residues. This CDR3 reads CAAWDRPYYKKLF. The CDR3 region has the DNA TGTGCCGCCTGGGACAGGCCGTATTATAAGAAACTCTTT.

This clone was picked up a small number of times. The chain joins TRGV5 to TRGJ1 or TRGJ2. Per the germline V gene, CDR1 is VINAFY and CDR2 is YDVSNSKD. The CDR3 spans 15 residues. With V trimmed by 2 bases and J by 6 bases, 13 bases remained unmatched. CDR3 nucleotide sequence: TGTGCCACCTGGGACATGGATTATTATAGTTATAAGAAACTCTTT. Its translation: CATWDMDYYSYKKLF.

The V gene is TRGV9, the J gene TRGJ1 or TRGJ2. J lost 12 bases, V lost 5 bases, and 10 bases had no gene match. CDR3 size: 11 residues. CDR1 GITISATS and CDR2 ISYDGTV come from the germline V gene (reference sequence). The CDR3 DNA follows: TGTGCCTTGTGGGGGGGGATTTTGAAACTCTTT. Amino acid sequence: CALWGGILKLF.

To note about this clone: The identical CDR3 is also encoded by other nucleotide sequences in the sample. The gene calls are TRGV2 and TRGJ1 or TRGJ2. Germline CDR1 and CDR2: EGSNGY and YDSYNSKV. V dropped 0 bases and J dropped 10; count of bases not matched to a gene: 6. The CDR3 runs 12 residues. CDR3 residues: CATWDGRGKKLF. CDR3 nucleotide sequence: TGTGCCACCTGGGACGGGCGGGGGAAGAAACTCTTT.

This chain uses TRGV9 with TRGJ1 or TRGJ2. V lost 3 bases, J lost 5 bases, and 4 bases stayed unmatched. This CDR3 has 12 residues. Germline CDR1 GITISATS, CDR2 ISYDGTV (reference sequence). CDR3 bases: TGTGCCTTGTGGGAGACAAATTATAAGAAACTCTTT. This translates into CALWETNYKKLF.

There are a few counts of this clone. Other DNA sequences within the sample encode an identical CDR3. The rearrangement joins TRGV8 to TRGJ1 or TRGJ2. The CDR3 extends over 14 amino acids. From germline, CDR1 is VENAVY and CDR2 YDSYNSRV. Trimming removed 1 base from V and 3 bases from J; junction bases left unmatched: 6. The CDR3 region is CATWDRSGYYKKLF. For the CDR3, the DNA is TGTGCCACCTGGGATAGATCGGGTTATTATAAGAAACTCTTT.

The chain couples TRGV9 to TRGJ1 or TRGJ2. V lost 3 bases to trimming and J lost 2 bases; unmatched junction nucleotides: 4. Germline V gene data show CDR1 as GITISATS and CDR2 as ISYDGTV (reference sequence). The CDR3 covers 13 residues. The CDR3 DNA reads TGTGCCTTGTGGGAGAGGGATTATTATAAGAAACTCTTT. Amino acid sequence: CALWERDYYKKLF.

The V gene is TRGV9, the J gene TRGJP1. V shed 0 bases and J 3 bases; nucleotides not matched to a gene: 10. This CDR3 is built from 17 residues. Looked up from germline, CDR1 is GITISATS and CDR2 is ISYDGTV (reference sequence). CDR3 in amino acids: CALWEVTPLATGWFKIF. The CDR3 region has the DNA TGTGCCTTGTGGGAGGTGACCCCGTTGGCCACTGGTTGGTTCAAGATATTT.

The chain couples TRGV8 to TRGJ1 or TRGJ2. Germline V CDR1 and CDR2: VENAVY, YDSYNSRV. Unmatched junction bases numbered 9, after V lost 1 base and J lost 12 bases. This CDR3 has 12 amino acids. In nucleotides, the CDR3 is TGTGCCACCTGGGATAGTGTTCGTGGGAAACTCTTT. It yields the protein CATWDSVRGKLF.

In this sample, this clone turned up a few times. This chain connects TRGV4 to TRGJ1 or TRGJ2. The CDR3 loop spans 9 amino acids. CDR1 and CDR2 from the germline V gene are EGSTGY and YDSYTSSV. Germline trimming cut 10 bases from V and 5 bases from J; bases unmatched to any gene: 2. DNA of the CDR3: TGTGCCACTCATTATAAGAAACTCTTT. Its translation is CATHYKKLF.

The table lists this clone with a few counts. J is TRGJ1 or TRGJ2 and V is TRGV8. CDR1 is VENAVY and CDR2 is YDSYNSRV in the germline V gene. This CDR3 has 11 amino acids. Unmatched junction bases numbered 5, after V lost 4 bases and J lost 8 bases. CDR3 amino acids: CATWEKDKKLF. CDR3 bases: TGTGCCACCTGGGAAAAAGATAAGAAACTCTTT.

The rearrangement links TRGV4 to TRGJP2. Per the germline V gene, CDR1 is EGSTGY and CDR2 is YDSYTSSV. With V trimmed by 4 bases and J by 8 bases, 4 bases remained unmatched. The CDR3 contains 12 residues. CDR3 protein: CATWENDWIKTF. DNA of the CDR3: TGTGCCACCTGGGAAAACGATTGGATCAAGACGTTT.

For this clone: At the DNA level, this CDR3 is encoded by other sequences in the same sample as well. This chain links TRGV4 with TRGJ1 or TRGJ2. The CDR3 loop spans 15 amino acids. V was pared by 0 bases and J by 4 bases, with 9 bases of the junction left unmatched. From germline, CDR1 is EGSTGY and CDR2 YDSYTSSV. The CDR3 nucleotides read TGTGCCACCTGGGATGGGCCGGGTCCGTATTATAAGAAACTCTTT. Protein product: CATWDGPGPYYKKLF.

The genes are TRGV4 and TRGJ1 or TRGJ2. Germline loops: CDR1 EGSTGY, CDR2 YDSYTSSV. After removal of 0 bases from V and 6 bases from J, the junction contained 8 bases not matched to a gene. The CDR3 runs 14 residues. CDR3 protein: CATWDGPGGYKKLF. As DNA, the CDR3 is TGTGCCACCTGGGATGGGCCAGGGGGTTATAAGAAACTCTTT.

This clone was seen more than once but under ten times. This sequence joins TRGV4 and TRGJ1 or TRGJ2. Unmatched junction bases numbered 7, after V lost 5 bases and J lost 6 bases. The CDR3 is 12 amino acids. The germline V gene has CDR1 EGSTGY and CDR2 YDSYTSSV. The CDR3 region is CATWVRSYKKLF. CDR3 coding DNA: TGTGCCACCTGGGTGAGGAGTTATAAGAAACTCTTT.

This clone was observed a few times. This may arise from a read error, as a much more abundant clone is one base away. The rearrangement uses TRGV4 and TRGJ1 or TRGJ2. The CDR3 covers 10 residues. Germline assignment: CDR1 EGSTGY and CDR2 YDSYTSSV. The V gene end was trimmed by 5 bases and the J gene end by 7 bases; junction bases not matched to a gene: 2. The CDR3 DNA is TGTGCCACCTGGGCCTATAAGAAACTCTTT. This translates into CATWAYKKLF.

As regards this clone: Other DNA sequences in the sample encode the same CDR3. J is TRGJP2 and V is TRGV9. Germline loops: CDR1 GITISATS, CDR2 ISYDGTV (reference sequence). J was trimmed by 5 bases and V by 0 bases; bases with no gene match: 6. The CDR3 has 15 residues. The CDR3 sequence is CALWEVQGSDWIKTF. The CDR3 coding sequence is TGTGCCTTGTGGGAGGTGCAGGGGAGTGATTGGATCAAGACGTTT.

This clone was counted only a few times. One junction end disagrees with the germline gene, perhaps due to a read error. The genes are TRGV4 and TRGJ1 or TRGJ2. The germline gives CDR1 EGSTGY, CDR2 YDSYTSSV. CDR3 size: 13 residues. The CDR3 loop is CATWNGPRDKKLF. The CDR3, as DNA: TGTGCCACCTGGAATGGGCCAAGGGATAAGAAACTCTTT.

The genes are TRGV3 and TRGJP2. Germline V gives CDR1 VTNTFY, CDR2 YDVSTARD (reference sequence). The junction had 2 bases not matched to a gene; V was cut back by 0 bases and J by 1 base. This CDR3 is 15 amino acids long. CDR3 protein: CATWDRGSSDWIKTF. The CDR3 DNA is TGTGCCACCTGGGACAGGGGTAGTAGTGATTGGATCAAGACGTTT.

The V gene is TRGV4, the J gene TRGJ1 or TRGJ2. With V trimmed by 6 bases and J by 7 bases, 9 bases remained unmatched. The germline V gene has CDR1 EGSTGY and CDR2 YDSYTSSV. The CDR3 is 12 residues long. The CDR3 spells CATWTRWYKKLF. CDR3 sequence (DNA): TGTGCCACCTGGACGCGGTGGTATAAGAAACTCTTT.